The 16 T cell receptor beta chains given below trace back to one sample, sequenced in a study of blood T cells in healthy people across ages. A J-beta primer mix and a sample-barcoded 5' primer were used in a second PCR of roughly 6 to 12 cycles. TCRdb ran MiXCR on the 5' RACE reads and lists one entry per CDR3 protein. Seen here are 1.6 million or so distinct CDR3 sequences, about 35% observed once, and the top ten hold approximately 10%. The sequencing sample was made of blood. The receptor source for this set is a woman in her twenties or thirties in good health.

Note on this clonotype: The junction does not match germline at one end; this may be a read error. The rearrangement joins TRBV6-6 to TRBJ1-4; TRBD1 agrees at 12 bases. This CDR3 has 16 amino acids. The germline V gene encodes CDR1 MNHNY and CDR2 SVGAGI (reference sequence). The CDR3 sequence is CASGLPGQGAREKRFF. DNA for the CDR3: TGTGCCAGCGGATTGCCGGGACAGGGGGCTAGAGAAAAACGGTTTTTT.

This sequence joins TRBV5-1 and TRBJ2-3, with a tentative D call TRBD1 (6 bases). The CDR3 has 14 residues. Trimming left V 5 bases short and J 6 bases short, with 16 bases between. CDR1 SGHRS and CDR2 YFSETQ come from the germline V gene. CDR3 protein: CASRSGHTADTQYF. The CDR3 nucleotides read TGCGCCAGCAGATCGGGACACACTGCGGATACGCAGTATTTT.

V usage is TRBV28 and J usage is TRBJ2-1, with 9 bases fitting TRBD2. In germline, CDR1 is MDHEN, CDR2 SYDVKM. The CDR3 runs to 18 residues. J gave up 9 bases and V 4 bases, and 19 bases lay outside the gene matches. This CDR3 is CASSSDLGASGTGPEQFF. In nucleotides, the CDR3 is TGTGCCAGCAGTTCGGACCTGGGGGCTAGCGGGACGGGGCCTGAGCAGTTCTTC. Together with reference TRBV28 and TRBJ2-1, the CDR3 gives the full variable domain: DVKVTQSSRYLVKRTGEKVFLECVQDMDHENMFWYRQDPGLGLRLIYFSYDVKMKEKGDIPEGYSVSREKKERFSLILESASTNQTSMYLCASSSDLGASGTGPEQFFGPGTRLTVL.

The chain couples TRBV4-2 to TRBJ2-1, with 11 bases identical to TRBD2. With 0 bases clipped from V and 8 bases from J, the junction kept 18 bases outside the gene matches. The CDR3 covers 20 residues. Germline CDR1 LGHNA, CDR2 YNFKEQ. The CDR3 DNA sequence: TGTGCCAGCAGCCAAGATCTTGCTAGCGGGAGGATCCGGAGGAACGATGAGCAGTTCTTC. Protein product: CASSQDLASGRIRRNDEQFF.

V is TRBV25-1 and J is TRBJ2-2, with TRBD2 as a possible D gene (5 bases). Germline values: CDR1 MGHDK, CDR2 SYGVNS. CDR3 size: 13 residues. V lost 1 base, J lost 8 bases, and 8 bases lay in between. The CDR3 nucleotides are TGTGCCAGCAGTGAATTGGGAGAAGGGGAGCTGTTTTTT. Translation: CASSELGEGELFF.

This chain connects TRBV27 to TRBJ2-3; D uncertain. The length of the CDR3 is 14 residues. The germline V and J ends were trimmed by 3 bases and 4 bases, with 11 bases remaining between them. From germline, CDR1 is MNHEY and CDR2 SMNVEV (reference sequence). This CDR3 reads CASSLAPEADTQYF. The CDR3 nucleotides are TGTGCCAGCAGTTTGGCCCCAGAGGCAGATACGCAGTATTTT.

Many counts were recorded for this clonotype. The J gene is TRBJ2-7, the V gene TRBV15; 7 nucleotides match TRBD1. Looked up from germline, CDR1 is LNHNV and CDR2 is YYDKDF (reference sequence). The J segment lost 0 bases and the V segment lost 6 bases, leaving 2 bases of the junction unmatched. The CDR3 loop spans 13 amino acids. This CDR3 reads CATSRDSSYEQYF. Written as DNA, the CDR3 is TGTGCCACCAGTCGGGACAGCTCCTACGAGCAGTACTTC.

This clonotype was seen a handful of times. J is TRBJ2-7 and V is TRBV30; D remains ambiguous. The germline V and J ends were trimmed by 1 base and 2 bases, with 3 bases remaining between them. Germline CDR1 GTSNPN, CDR2 SVGIG (reference sequence). This CDR3 contains 11 residues. As DNA, the CDR3 is TGTGCCTGGAGTGATCCCTACGAGCAGTACTTC. As protein: CAWSDPYEQYF.

This clonotype was seen only a few times. The chain couples TRBV27 to TRBJ2-3; 16 bases line up with TRBD2. The CDR3 is made up of 19 amino acids. From germline, CDR1 is MNHEY and CDR2 SMNVEV (reference sequence). J lost 3 bases, V lost 2 bases, and 8 bases had no gene match. Here the CDR3 DNA reads TGTGCCAGCAGTTTAGAGGGGACTAGCGGGAGGGCCGATACAGATACGCAGTATTTT. Translation: CASSLEGTSGRADTDTQYF.

The rearrangement links TRBV7-3 to TRBJ2-1; 11 positions match TRBD2. Trimming cost V 5 bases and J 7 bases; bases outside gene matches: 4. The CDR3 contains 14 residues. Looked up from germline, CDR1 is SGHTA and CDR2 is FQGTGA. CDR3 protein: CASSPLAGANEQFF. DNA for the CDR3: TGTGCCAGCAGCCCACTAGCGGGAGCTAATGAGCAGTTCTTC.

The DNA for the CDR3 is TGTGCCAGCAGCGCAGACGGGGATGTGAGCAATCAGCCCCAGCATTTT. It is translated as CASSADGDVSNQPQHF. The chain is built from TRBV7-2 and TRBJ1-5; D remains ambiguous. The CDR3 length is 16 residues. The ends were cut back, 5 bases at V and 1 base at J, with 15 bases in the middle. Germline CDR1 and CDR2: SGHTA and FQGNSA.

V and J are TRBV20-1 and TRBJ1-1; D possibly corresponds to TRBD1 (6 bases). The CDR3 length is 12 residues. Trimming stripped 8 bases from V and 6 bases from J, with 16 bases between. In germline, CDR1 is DFQATT, CDR2 SNEGSKA (reference sequence). The CDR3 DNA reads TGCAGTTCCCTAAGGGGGACCGCTGAAGCTTTCTTT. Translation gives CSSLRGTAEAFF.

The chain uses TRBV20-1 and TRBJ1-5; D is possibly TRBD1 (5 bases). V gave up 2 bases and J gave up 2 bases, with 13 bases separating them. The germline CDR1 and CDR2 sequences are DFQATT and SNEGSKA (reference sequence). There are 15 residues in the CDR3. This CDR3 is CSARTSSGRNQPQHF. CDR3 DNA sequence: TGCAGTGCTAGAACCTCGTCAGGGCGCAATCAGCCCCAGCATTTT.

The CDR3: CASSPTSGRKTDTQYF. CDR3 bases: TGCGCCAGCAGCCCAACTAGCGGGAGGAAGACAGATACGCAGTATTTT. V usage is TRBV5-1 and J usage is TRBJ2-3; 12 bases are a match to TRBD2. Trimming removed 4 bases from V and 3 bases from J; junction bases left unmatched: 6. The CDR3 covers 16 residues. Germline V gene data show CDR1 as SGHRS and CDR2 as YFSETQ.

J is TRBJ2-7 and V is TRBV4-1; 8 bases agree with TRBD2. The V and J ends lost 0 bases and 2 bases, in that order; junction bases with no gene match: 6. Per the germline V gene, CDR1 is MGHRA and CDR2 is YSYEKL. The CDR3 has 16 residues. The CDR3 nucleotides read TGCGCCAGCAGCCAAGAATCGGGACTAGTAACCTACGAGCAGTACTTC. It specifies CASSQESGLVTYEQYF.

This clonotype was counted between two and nine times. The J gene is TRBJ1-5, the V gene TRBV20-1; D remains unclear. CDR1 DFQATT and CDR2 SNEGSKA come from the germline V gene (reference sequence). The length of the CDR3 is 14 residues. V was shortened by 6 bases and J by 0 bases, with 12 bases between the two germline ends. CDR3 residues: CSAVGQLSNQPQHF. In DNA, the CDR3 is TGCAGTGCGGTCGGGCAGCTTAGCAATCAGCCCCAGCATTTT.